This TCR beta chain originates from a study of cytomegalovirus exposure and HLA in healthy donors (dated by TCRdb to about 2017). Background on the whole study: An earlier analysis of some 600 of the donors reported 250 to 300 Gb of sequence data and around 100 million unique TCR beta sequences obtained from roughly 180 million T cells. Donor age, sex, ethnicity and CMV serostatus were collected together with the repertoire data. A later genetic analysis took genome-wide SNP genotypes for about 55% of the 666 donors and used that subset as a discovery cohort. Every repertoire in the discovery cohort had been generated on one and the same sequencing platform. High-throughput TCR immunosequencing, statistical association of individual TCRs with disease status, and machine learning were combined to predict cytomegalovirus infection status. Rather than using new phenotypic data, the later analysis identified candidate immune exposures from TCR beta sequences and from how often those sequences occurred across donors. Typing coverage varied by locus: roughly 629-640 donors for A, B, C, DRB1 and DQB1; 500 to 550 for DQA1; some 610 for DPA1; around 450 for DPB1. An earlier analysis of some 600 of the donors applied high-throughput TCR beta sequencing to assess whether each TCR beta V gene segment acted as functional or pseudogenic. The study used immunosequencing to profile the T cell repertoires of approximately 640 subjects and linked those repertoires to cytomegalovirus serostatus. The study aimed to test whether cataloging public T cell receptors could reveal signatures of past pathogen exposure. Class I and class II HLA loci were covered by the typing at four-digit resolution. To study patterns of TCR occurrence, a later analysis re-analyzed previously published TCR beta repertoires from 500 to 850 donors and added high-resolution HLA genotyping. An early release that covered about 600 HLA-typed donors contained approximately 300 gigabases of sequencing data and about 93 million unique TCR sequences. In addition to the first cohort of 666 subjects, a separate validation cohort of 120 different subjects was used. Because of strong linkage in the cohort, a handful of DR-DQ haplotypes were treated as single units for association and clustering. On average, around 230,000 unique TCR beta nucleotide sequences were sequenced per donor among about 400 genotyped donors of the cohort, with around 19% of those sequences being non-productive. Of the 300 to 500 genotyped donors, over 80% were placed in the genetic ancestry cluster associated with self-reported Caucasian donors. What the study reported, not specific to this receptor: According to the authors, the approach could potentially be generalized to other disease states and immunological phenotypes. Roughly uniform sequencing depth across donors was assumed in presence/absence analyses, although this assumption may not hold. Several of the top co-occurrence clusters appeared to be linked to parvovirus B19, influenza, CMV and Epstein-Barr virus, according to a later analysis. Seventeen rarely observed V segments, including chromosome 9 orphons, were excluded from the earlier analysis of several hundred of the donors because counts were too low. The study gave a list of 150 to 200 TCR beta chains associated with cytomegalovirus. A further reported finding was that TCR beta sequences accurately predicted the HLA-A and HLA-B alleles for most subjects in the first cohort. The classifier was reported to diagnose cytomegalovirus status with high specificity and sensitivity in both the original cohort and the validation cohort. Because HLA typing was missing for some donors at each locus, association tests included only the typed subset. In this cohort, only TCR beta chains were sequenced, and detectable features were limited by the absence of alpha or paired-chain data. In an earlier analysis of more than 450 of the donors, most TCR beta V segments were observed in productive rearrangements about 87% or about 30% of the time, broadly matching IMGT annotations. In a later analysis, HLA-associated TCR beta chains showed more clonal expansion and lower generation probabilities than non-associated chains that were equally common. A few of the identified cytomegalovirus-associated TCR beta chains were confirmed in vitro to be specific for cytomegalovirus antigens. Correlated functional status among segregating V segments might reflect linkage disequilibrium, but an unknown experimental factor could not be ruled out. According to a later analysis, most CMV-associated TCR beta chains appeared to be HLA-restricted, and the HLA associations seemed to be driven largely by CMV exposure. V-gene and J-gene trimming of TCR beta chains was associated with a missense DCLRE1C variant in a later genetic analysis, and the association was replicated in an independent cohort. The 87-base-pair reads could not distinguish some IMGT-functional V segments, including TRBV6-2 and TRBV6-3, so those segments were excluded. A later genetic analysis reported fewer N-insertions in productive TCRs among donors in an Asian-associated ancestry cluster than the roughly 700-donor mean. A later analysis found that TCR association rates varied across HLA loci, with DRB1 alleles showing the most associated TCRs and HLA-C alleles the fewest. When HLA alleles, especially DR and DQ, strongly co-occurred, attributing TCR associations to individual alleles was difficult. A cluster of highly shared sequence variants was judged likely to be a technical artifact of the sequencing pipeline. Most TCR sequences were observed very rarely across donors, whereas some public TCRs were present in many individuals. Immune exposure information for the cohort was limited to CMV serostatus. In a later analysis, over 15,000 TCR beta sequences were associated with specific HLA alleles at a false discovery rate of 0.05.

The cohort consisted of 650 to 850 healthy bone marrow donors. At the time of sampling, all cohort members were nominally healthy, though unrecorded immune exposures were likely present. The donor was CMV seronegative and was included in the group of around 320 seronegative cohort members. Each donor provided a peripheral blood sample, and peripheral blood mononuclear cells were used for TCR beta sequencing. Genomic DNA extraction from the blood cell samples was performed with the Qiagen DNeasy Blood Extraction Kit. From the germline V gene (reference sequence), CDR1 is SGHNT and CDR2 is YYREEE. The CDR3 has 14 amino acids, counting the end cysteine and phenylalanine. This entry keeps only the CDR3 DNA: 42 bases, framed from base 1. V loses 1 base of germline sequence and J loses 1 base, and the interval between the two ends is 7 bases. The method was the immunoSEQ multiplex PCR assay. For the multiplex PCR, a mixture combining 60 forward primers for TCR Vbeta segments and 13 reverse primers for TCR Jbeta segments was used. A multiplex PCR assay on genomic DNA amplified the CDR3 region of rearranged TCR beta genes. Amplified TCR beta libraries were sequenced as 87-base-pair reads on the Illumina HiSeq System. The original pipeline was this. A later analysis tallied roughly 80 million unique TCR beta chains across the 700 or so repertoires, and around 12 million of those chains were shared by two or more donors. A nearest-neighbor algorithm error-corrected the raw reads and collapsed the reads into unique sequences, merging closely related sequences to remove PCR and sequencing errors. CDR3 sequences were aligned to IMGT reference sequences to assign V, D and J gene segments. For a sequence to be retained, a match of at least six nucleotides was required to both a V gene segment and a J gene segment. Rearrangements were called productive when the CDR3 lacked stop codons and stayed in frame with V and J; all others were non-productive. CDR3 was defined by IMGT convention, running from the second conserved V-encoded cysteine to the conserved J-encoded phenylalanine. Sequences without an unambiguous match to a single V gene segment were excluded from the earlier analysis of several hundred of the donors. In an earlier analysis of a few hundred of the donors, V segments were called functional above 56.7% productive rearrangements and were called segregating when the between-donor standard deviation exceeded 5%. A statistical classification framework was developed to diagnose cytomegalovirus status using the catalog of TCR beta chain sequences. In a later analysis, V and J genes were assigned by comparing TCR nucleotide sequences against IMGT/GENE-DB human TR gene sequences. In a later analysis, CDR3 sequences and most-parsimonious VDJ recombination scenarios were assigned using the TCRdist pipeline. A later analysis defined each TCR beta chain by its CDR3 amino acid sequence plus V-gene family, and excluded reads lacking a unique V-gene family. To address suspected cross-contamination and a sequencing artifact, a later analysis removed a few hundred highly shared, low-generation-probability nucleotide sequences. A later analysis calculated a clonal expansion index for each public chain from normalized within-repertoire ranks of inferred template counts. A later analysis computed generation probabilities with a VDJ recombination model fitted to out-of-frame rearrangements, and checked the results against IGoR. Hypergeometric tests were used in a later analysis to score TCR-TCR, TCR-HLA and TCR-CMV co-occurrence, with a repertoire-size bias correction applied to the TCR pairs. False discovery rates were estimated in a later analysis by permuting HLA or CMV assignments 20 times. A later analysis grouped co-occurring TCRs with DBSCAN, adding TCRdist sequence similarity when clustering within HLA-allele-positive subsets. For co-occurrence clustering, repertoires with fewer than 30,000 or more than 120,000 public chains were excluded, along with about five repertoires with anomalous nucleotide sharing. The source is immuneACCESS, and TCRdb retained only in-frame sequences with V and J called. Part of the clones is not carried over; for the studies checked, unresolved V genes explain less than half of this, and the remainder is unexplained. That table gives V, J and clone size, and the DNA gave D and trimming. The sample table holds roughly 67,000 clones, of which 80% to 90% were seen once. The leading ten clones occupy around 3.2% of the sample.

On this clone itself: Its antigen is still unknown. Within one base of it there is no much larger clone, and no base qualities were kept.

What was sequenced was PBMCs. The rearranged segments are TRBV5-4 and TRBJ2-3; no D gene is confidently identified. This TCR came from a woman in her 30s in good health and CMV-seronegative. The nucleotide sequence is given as TGTGCCAGCAGCTTGAAGCGAGGCACAGATACGCAGTATTTT. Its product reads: CASSLKRGTDTQYF.